The clone carrying this T cell receptor (beta chain) was observed a handful of times. Its antigen remains unidentified. The data are from a study of blood T cells in healthy people across ages. The second PCR ran about 6 to 12 cycles with a sample-barcoded 5' primer and J-beta primers. Samples each returned at least 2.5 million CDR3-containing paired-end reads. TCRdb fed the 5' RACE reads into MiXCR, producing one record per CDR3 protein. The data show more than 800,000 distinct CDR3 sequences, 29% seen once. Study-wide results and caveats: Fewer expanded clones and more diversity marked long-lived versus aged donors.

Germline V gene lookup returns CDR1 DFQATT and CDR2 SNEGSKA (reference sequence). The CDR3 sequence is 17 residues long. V shed 0 bases and J 2 bases; nucleotides not matched to a gene: 10. Individuals who donated were healthy Caucasians from Russia aged about 6 to 90. Samples each had at least 5.5 micrograms of total RNA extracted. The J gene is TRBJ2-1, the V gene TRBV20-1; TRBD1 matches at 7 bases. What was sequenced was blood. The receptor comes from a woman older than 75 in good health. CDR3 sequence reads: CSARDTGDSRTYNEQFF. In nucleotides, the CDR3 is TGCAGTGCTAGAGATACCGGGGACAGTCGCACCTACAATGAGCAGTTCTTC.